This is a list of T cell receptor beta chains from one sample in a study of blood T cell repertoires in COVID-19. Data came from immunoSEQ multiplex PCR; TCRdb stores just in-frame clones and leaves some out. The sample lists a few hundred thousand clones; approximately 91% were seen once. Source material: peripheral blood. These receptors were taken from a person between 18 and 35 years old with COVID-19, enrolled during active disease. The CDR3 runs from the conserved cysteine through the conserved F or W. Fields, in order: clone size, J gene, D gene, V gene, CDR3 DNA, CDR3 protein. The D gene is left open where the match is weak. Size tells how often a clone was seen (once, few, many) or the class of an expanded clone, and some rows leave it out.

abundance: NA
j_gene: TRBJ2-5
d_gene: NA
v_gene: TRBV4-2
CDR3nt: TGTGCCAGCAGCCAAGGCCCCGGTTCGGAGACCCAGTACTTC
CDR3aa: CASSQGPGSETQYF

abundance: NA
j_gene: TRBJ1-1
d_gene: NA
v_gene: TRBV28
CDR3nt: TGTGCCAGCAGCCCTAGACCGAGTAACACTGAAGCTTTCTTT
CDR3aa: CASSPRPSNTEAFF

abundance: NA
j_gene: TRBJ2-1
d_gene: NA
v_gene: TRBV13
CDR3nt: TGTGCCAGCAGCGCCAACTTGTACAATGAGCAGTTCTTC
CDR3aa: CASSANLYNEQFF

abundance: NA
j_gene: TRBJ2-7
d_gene: NA
v_gene: TRBV29-1
CDR3nt: TGCAGCGTTCAGAAACCGGGACACTCAATTTACGAGCAGTACTTC
CDR3aa: CSVQKPGHSIYEQYF

abundance: NA
j_gene: TRBJ2-3
d_gene: NA
v_gene: TRBV3-1/TRBV3-2
CDR3nt: TGTGCCAGCAGCCAAGAGCGCCGGGAGACAGATACGCAGTATTTT
CDR3aa: CASSQERRETDTQYF

abundance: NA
j_gene: TRBJ1-4
d_gene: TRBD1
v_gene: TRBV28
CDR3nt: TGTGCCAGCGGCGGGGGACAGGCGACAACTAATGAAAAACTGTTTTTT
CDR3aa: CASGGGQATTNEKLFF

abundance: NA
j_gene: TRBJ2-1
d_gene: NA
v_gene: TRBV27
CDR3nt: TGTGCCAGCAGCCTCTCGACTAGCTACAATGAGCAGTTCTTC
CDR3aa: CASSLSTSYNEQFF

abundance: NA
j_gene: TRBJ2-7
d_gene: TRBD2
v_gene: TRBV7-2
CDR3nt: TGTGCCAGCGGTCCTCTAGCGGGAGTACCCTACGAGCAGTACTTC
CDR3aa: CASGPLAGVPYEQYF

abundance: NA
j_gene: TRBJ1-2
d_gene: TRBD1
v_gene: TRBV24-1
CDR3nt: TGTGCCACCAGTGATACCACGACAGGGGGCGGACGTGGCTACACCTTC
CDR3aa: CATSDTTTGGGRGYTF

abundance: NA
j_gene: TRBJ1-5
d_gene: NA
v_gene: TRBV6-5
CDR3nt: TGTGCCAGCAGGACGACTGCGACTGATCATCAGCCCCAGCATTTT
CDR3aa: CASRTTATDHQPQHF

abundance: NA
j_gene: TRBJ2-1
d_gene: NA
v_gene: TRBV4-1
CDR3nt: TGCGCCAGCAGCCCCCGACTCGTTTCGAGCTCCTACAATGAGCAGTTCTTC
CDR3aa: CASSPRLVSSSYNEQFF

abundance: NA
j_gene: TRBJ2-3
d_gene: TRBD2
v_gene: TRBV9
CDR3nt: TGTGCCAGCAGTTCTAGCGGGACCACAGATACGCAGTATTTT
CDR3aa: CASSSSGTTDTQYF

abundance: NA
j_gene: TRBJ2-2
d_gene: NA
v_gene: TRBV5-4
CDR3nt: TGTGCCAGCAGCTTGGGTCAGAACACCGGGGAGCTGTTTTTT
CDR3aa: CASSLGQNTGELFF

abundance: NA
j_gene: TRBJ1-6
d_gene: NA
v_gene: TRBV28
CDR3nt: TGTGCCAGCAGTTTACCCAGTTATAATTCACCCCTCCACTTT
CDR3aa: CASSLPSYNSPLHF

abundance: once
j_gene: TRBJ2-2
d_gene: NA
v_gene: TRBV27
CDR3nt: TGTGCCAGCAGACGGGACACCTACACCGGGGAGCTGTTTTTT
CDR3aa: CASRRDTYTGELFF

abundance: NA
j_gene: TRBJ1-2
d_gene: NA
v_gene: TRBV28
CDR3nt: TGTGCCAGCAGCCCGGGCGGGAACTATGGCTACACCTTC
CDR3aa: CASSPGGNYGYTF

abundance: once
j_gene: TRBJ2-7
d_gene: TRBD2
v_gene: TRBV10-2
CDR3nt: TGCGCCAGCAGTGAACAGTTTCTAGCGGGGCCATCCTACGAGCAGTACTTC
CDR3aa: CASSEQFLAGPSYEQYF

abundance: NA
j_gene: TRBJ2-7
d_gene: NA
v_gene: TRBV21-1
CDR3nt: TGTGCCAGCAGCGCGTCCTGGACTAGCGTCTTAACTTCCTACGAGCAGTACTTC
CDR3aa: CASSASWTSVLTSYEQYF

abundance: NA
j_gene: TRBJ2-3
d_gene: NA
v_gene: TRBV5-4
CDR3nt: TGTGCCAGCAGCTTTGGCAGGGAAGATACGCAGTATTTT
CDR3aa: CASSFGREDTQYF

abundance: NA
j_gene: TRBJ2-1
d_gene: TRBD2
v_gene: TRBV7-9
CDR3nt: TGTGCCAGCAGCTTAGCCCTAGCGGGAAGCAATGAGCAGTTCTTC
CDR3aa: CASSLALAGSNEQFF

abundance: NA
j_gene: TRBJ2-4
d_gene: NA
v_gene: TRBV5-1
CDR3nt: TGCGCCAGCAGCTTGGGGATGCGGGATCCCAACATTCAGTACTTC
CDR3aa: CASSLGMRDPNIQYF

abundance: NA
j_gene: TRBJ2-1
d_gene: NA
v_gene: TRBV10-3
CDR3nt: TGTGCCATCAGTCCCCGGGGCGGGGACGCCGACAATGAGCAGTTCTTC
CDR3aa: CAISPRGGDADNEQFF

abundance: few
j_gene: TRBJ1-5
d_gene: NA
v_gene: TRBV19
CDR3nt: TGTGCCAGTAGTAAGGAGAGGGGCAATCAGCCCCAGCATTTT
CDR3aa: CASSKERGNQPQHF

abundance: NA
j_gene: TRBJ2-1
d_gene: NA
v_gene: TRBV10-3
CDR3nt: TGTGCCATCGGGGGGGCTAGCGGCTTAGACTACAATGAGCAGTTCTTC
CDR3aa: CAIGGASGLDYNEQFF

abundance: NA
j_gene: TRBJ1-4
d_gene: NA
v_gene: TRBV23-1
CDR3nt: TGCGCCAGCAGTCAATCGTACTCAACTAATGAAAAACTGTTTTTT
CDR3aa: CASSQSYSTNEKLFF

abundance: NA
j_gene: TRBJ1-2
d_gene: TRBD1
v_gene: TRBV5-5
CDR3nt: TGTGCCAGCAGTTTACAGGGGAACTATGGCTACACCTTC
CDR3aa: CASSLQGNYGYTF

abundance: NA
j_gene: TRBJ2-1
d_gene: NA
v_gene: TRBV3-1/TRBV3-2
CDR3nt: TGTGCCAGCAGACTTGACAGTTACAATGAGCAGTTCTTC
CDR3aa: CASRLDSYNEQFF

abundance: NA
j_gene: TRBJ2-6
d_gene: TRBD1
v_gene: TRBV7-9
CDR3nt: TGTGCCAGCAGCGGAGGGACAGGGACCCTCTCTGGGGCCAACGTCCTGACTTTC
CDR3aa: CASSGGTGTLSGANVLTF

abundance: NA
j_gene: TRBJ2-5
d_gene: NA
v_gene: TRBV11-2
CDR3nt: TGTGCCAGCAGCTTAGGCGGCCAGGGGTGGGGAGAGACCCAGTACTTC
CDR3aa: CASSLGGQGWGETQYF

abundance: NA
j_gene: TRBJ2-6
d_gene: TRBD1
v_gene: TRBV5-4
CDR3nt: TGTGCCAGCAGCAAAGACAGGGAATTGGCCAACGTCCTGACTTTC
CDR3aa: CASSKDRELANVLTF

abundance: NA
j_gene: TRBJ2-1
d_gene: NA
v_gene: TRBV4-3
CDR3nt: TGCGCCAGCAGCCAAGACCGGGCCTACAATGAGCAGTTCTTC
CDR3aa: CASSQDRAYNEQFF

abundance: NA
j_gene: TRBJ2-1
d_gene: TRBD2
v_gene: TRBV14
CDR3nt: TGTGCCAGCAGCCAGGAACTAGCGGGAGGGCCCGGGCAGTTCTTC
CDR3aa: CASSQELAGGPGQFF

abundance: NA
j_gene: TRBJ1-1
d_gene: NA
v_gene: TRBV29-1
CDR3nt: TGCAGCGCCCTAGGGGAGGATATCAACTCAGCTTTCTTT
CDR3aa: CSALGEDINSAFF

abundance: NA
j_gene: TRBJ2-7
d_gene: TRBD2
v_gene: TRBV5-1
CDR3nt: TGCGCCAGCAGCTGGGACTACTCCTACGAGCAGTACTTC
CDR3aa: CASSWDYSYEQYF

abundance: once
j_gene: TRBJ2-5
d_gene: NA
v_gene: TRBV6-4
CDR3nt: TGTGCCAGCAGCCCTAGCGCCCAAGAGACCCAGTACTTC
CDR3aa: CASSPSAQETQYF

abundance: NA
j_gene: TRBJ1-3
d_gene: TRBD1
v_gene: TRBV7-9
CDR3nt: TGTGCCAGCAGCCAGGCGGGACAGCGAGGAAACACCATATATTTT
CDR3aa: CASSQAGQRGNTIYF

abundance: once
j_gene: TRBJ1-6
d_gene: TRBD1
v_gene: TRBV9
CDR3nt: TGTGCCAGCAGCACGGGGGACAGCAGCTCCTATAATTCACCCCTCCACTTT
CDR3aa: CASSTGDSSSYNSPLHF

abundance: NA
j_gene: TRBJ2-1
d_gene: TRBD2
v_gene: TRBV9
CDR3nt: TGTGCCAGCAGCGCGACTAGCCATGAGCAGTTCTTC
CDR3aa: CASSATSHEQFF

abundance: NA
j_gene: TRBJ2-7
d_gene: TRBD2
v_gene: TRBV19
CDR3nt: TGTGCCAGTAGTACTGGACTAGCGGAACCCTACGAGCAGTACTTC
CDR3aa: CASSTGLAEPYEQYF

abundance: NA
j_gene: TRBJ1-4
d_gene: NA
v_gene: TRBV19
CDR3nt: TGTGCCTCTTATGGGGGGGAGCGCGAAAAACTGTTTTTT
CDR3aa: CASYGGEREKLFF

abundance: once
j_gene: TRBJ2-2
d_gene: TRBD1
v_gene: TRBV5-1
CDR3nt: TGCGCCAGCAGCGCCCGGGACAGGGAGAACACCGGGGAGCTGTTTTTT
CDR3aa: CASSARDRENTGELFF

abundance: NA
j_gene: TRBJ2-7
d_gene: NA
v_gene: TRBV3-1/TRBV3-2
CDR3nt: TGTGCCAGCAGCCAAATTAACCCGGAGAGAAGCGAGCAGTACTTC
CDR3aa: CASSQINPERSEQYF

abundance: NA
j_gene: TRBJ2-5
d_gene: TRBD2
v_gene: TRBV5-5
CDR3nt: TGTGCCAGCAGTTCTCCTAGCGGGAGGGAGACCCAGTACTTC
CDR3aa: CASSSPSGRETQYF

abundance: NA
j_gene: TRBJ2-6
d_gene: TRBD1
v_gene: TRBV4-3
CDR3nt: TGCGCCAGCAGCCAACAGGGGGCTGGGGCCAACGTCCTGACTTTC
CDR3aa: CASSQQGAGANVLTF

abundance: NA
j_gene: TRBJ2-2
d_gene: NA
v_gene: TRBV28
CDR3nt: TGTGCCAGCAGTCGAACTCCCGGGGAGCTGTTTTTT
CDR3aa: CASSRTPGELFF

abundance: NA
j_gene: TRBJ1-5
d_gene: NA
v_gene: TRBV12-3/TRBV12-4
CDR3nt: TGTGCCAGCAGTTTAGGAGACAATCAGCCCCAGCATTTT
CDR3aa: CASSLGDNQPQHF

abundance: few
j_gene: TRBJ1-1
d_gene: TRBD1
v_gene: TRBV7-8
CDR3nt: TGTGCCAGCAGCTTTTCCGGGACAGGGGGCACTGAAGCTTTCTTT
CDR3aa: CASSFSGTGGTEAFF